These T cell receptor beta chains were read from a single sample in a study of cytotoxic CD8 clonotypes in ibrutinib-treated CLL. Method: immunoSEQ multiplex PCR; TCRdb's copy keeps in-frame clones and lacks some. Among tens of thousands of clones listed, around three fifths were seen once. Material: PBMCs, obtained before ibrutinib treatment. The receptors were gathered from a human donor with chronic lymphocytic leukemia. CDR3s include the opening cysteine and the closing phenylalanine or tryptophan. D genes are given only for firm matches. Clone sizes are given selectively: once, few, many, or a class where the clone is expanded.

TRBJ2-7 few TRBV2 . CASSEGWLASSYEQYF TGTGCCAGCAGTGAAGGCTGGCTAGCCTCATCCTACGAGCAGTACTTC
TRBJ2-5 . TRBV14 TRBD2 CASSQAAGVYQEIQYF TGTGCCAGCAGCCAAGCGGCGGGGGTGTACCAAGAGATCCAGTACTTC
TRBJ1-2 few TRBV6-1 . CASRTGEGYTF TGTGCCAGCAGAACGGGGGAAGGCTACACCTTC
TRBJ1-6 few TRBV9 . CASSEDSDSPLHF TGTGCCAGCAGCGAGGACTCTGATTCACCCCTCCACTTT
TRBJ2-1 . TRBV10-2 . CASKGQGFNEQFF TGCGCCAGCAAAGGGCAGGGGTTCAATGAGCAGTTCTTC
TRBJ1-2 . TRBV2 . CASGGDSSIRGYTF TGTGCCAGCGGCGGGGACTCTTCAATCCGTGGCTACACCTTC
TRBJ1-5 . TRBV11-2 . CASSFGLIAQPQHF TGTGCCAGCAGCTTTGGGTTAATAGCACAGCCCCAGCATTTT
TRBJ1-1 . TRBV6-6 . CASTQGGFFTEAFF TGTGCCAGCACACAAGGGGGTTTTTTCACTGAAGCTTTCTTT
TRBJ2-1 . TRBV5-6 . CASSLTASYNEQFF TGTGCCAGCAGCTTGACCGCTTCCTACAATGAGCAGTTCTTC
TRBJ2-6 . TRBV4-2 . CASSQATSAGANVLTF TGTGCCAGCAGCCAAGCGACGAGTGCTGGGGCCAACGTCCTGACTTTC
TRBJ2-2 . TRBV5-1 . CASSLEPDTGELFF TGCGCCAGCAGCTTGGAACCAGACACCGGGGAGCTGTTTTTT
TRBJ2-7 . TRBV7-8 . CASSFREWGEQYF TGTGCCAGCAGCTTTCGGGAATGGGGGGAGCAGTACTTC
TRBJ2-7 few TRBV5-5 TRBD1 CASSRGTGHVYEQYF TGTGCCAGCAGCCGCGGGACAGGGCACGTATACGAGCAGTACTTC
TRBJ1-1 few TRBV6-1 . CASSEAGRDTEAFF TGTGCCAGCAGTGAAGCGGGAAGAGACACTGAAGCTTTCTTT
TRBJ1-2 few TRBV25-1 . CASSEYDRPSGYTF TGTGCCAGCAGTGAATACGACAGGCCAAGTGGCTACACCTTC